One sample yielded the 6 T cell receptor beta chains listed below, sequenced in a study of OX40 agonist ivuxolimab in advanced cancers. Assay used: immunoSEQ multiplex PCR; TCRdb lists only in-frame clones, some missing. The sample holds approximately 84,000 clones, approximately 88% seen once. This material consisted of CD4+ or CD8+ T cells sorted from blood, taken in a trial of the OX40 agonist ivuxolimab. The receptor source for this set is an adult with an advanced solid tumor such as melanoma, head and neck, liver or kidney cancer.

This clone has only a few counts. The chain has TRBV18 and TRBJ2-5; D possibly corresponds to TRBD2 (6 bases). Trimming removed 3 bases from V and 1 base from J, with 9 bases in between. Germline CDR1 and CDR2: KGHSH and LQKENI. CDR3 length: 14 amino acids. CDR3 sequence (DNA): TGTGCCAGCTCACCCGGCGGGGTCCAAGAGACCCAGTACTTC. It yields the protein CASSPGGVQETQYF.

This clone was seen just once. The rearrangement joins TRBV6-6 to TRBJ1-6; D call uncertain. The CDR3 runs 14 residues. Germline V gives CDR1 MNHNY, CDR2 SVGAGI (reference sequence). Trimming removed 4 bases at V and 7 bases at J, with 11 bases between. The chain's CDR3 is CASSSPRENSPLHF. CDR3 nucleotide sequence: TGTGCCAGCAGTTCTCCGAGGGAGAATTCACCCCTCCACTTT.

The chain links TRBV9 to TRBJ1-2; D is unclear. Trimming pared 4 bases from V and 0 bases from J, leaving 10 bases between. Germline V CDR1 and CDR2: SGDLS, YYNGEE. The CDR3 spans 14 residues. CDR3 loop: CASSPEGTNYGYTF. The CDR3 DNA reads as TGTGCCAGCAGCCCGGAAGGGACTAACTATGGCTACACCTTC.

The chain is built from TRBV6-6 and TRBJ1-1, with unresolved D. V was cut by 3 bases and J by 6 bases, with 5 bases left in between. The CDR3 runs to 11 residues. CDR1 is MNHNY, CDR2 SVGAGI, per germline (reference sequence). The CDR3: CASSYEAEAFF. The CDR3 DNA follows: TGTGCCAGCAGTTATGAAGCTGAAGCTTTCTTT.

This clone is a singleton in its sample. The J gene is TRBJ2-3, the V gene TRBV2, with 7 bases that match TRBD2. J was trimmed by 3 bases and V by 5 bases; bases with no gene match: 5. The CDR3 has 14 residues. Germline values: CDR1 SNHLY, CDR2 FYNNEI. CDR3 protein: CASSRTRGTDTQYF. Here the CDR3 DNA reads TGTGCCAGCAGTAGGACTAGAGGAACAGATACGCAGTATTTT.

The chain couples TRBV7-9 to TRBJ1-4, with D possibly matching TRBD1 (5 bases). V was trimmed by 5 bases and J by 4 bases, leaving 11 bases between them. The CDR3 has 14 residues. Germline V gives CDR1 SEHNR, CDR2 FQNEAQ (reference sequence). CDR3 sequence (DNA): TGTGCCAGCAGCCCCGTGGGGGTTAATGAAAAACTGTTTTTT. Protein sequence: CASSPVGVNEKLFF.